Following are 26 T cell receptor beta chains from one sample sequenced in a study of cytomegalovirus exposure and HLA in healthy donors. Use of 60 Vbeta and 13 Jbeta primers characterized the PCR. Sequencing was performed with immunoSEQ multiplex PCR; in TCRdb, only in-frame clones are kept and a portion is missing. This table has 150,000 to 200,000 clones, around 72% appearing once. Sequenced sample: PBMCs. These receptors originate from a woman aged 50 to 65 in good health and CMV-seropositive.

This clone was recorded once. The V and J genes are TRBV6-5 and TRBJ1-3; perhaps TRBD1 as D (6 bases). Germline-derived CDR1 and CDR2 are MNHEY and SVGAGI. The ends were cut back, 2 bases at V and 1 base at J, with 12 bases in the middle. This CDR3 is 16 amino acids long. The CDR3: CASSYLGRGSGNTIYF. As DNA, the CDR3 is TGTGCCAGCAGTTACCTCGGCAGGGGTTCTGGAAACACCATATATTTT.

The rearrangement uses TRBV7-2 and TRBJ2-1; the match to TRBD2 covers 9 bases. The CDR3 length is 15 residues. With V trimmed by 2 bases and J by 10 bases, 9 bases remained unmatched. The germline V gene encodes CDR1 SGHTA and CDR2 FQGNSA. The CDR3 is CASSLLAGPPREQFF. The CDR3, as DNA: TGTGCCAGCAGCTTACTAGCGGGACCACCCAGGGAGCAGTTCTTC.

This chain connects TRBV5-1 to TRBJ1-5, with a possible D match to TRBD1 (6 bases). The germline V gene has CDR1 SGHRS and CDR2 YFSETQ. V lost 0 bases, J lost 7 bases, and 14 bases lay in between. The CDR3 runs to 15 residues. The CDR3 sequence is CASSLGQGHGQPQHF. The CDR3 region has the DNA TGCGCCAGCAGCTTGGGTCAGGGACATGGACAGCCCCAGCATTTT.

The V gene is TRBV19, the J gene TRBJ2-2, with 11 bases identical to TRBD1. CDR1 and CDR2 (germline): LNHDA, SQIVND (reference sequence). The CDR3 is 14 residues long. V lost 5 bases and J lost 13; bases outside the gene matches: 9. The CDR3 here is CASSVDRGLGLLFF. CDR3 DNA sequence: TGTGCCAGTAGTGTGGACAGGGGGCTGGGACTGCTGTTTTTT.

The gene calls are TRBV2 and TRBJ1-1, with 7 bases matching TRBD1. CDR3 size: 14 residues. From germline, CDR1 is SNHLY and CDR2 FYNNEI. Unmatched junction bases numbered 6, after V lost 6 bases and J lost 2 bases. CDR3 in amino acids: CASRGGQRNTEAFF. Written as DNA, the CDR3 is TGTGCCAGCAGGGGGGGACAGCGAAACACTGAAGCTTTCTTT. Full variable domain (missing parts from reference TRBV2 and TRBJ1-1): EPEVTQTPSHQVTQMGQEVILRCVPISNHLYFYWYRQILGQKVEFLVSFYNNEISEKSEIFDDQFSVERPDGSNFTLKIRSTKLEDSAMYFCASRGGQRNTEAFFGQGTRLTVV.

V usage is TRBV5-1 and J usage is TRBJ1-4, with D unclear. Per germline, CDR1 SGHRS and CDR2 YFSETQ. Trimming removed 1 base from V and 0 bases from J, with 10 bases in between. This CDR3 spans 16 amino acids. CDR3 protein: CASSLRTGTTNEKLFF. The DNA for the CDR3 is TGCGCCAGCAGCTTGAGGACGGGGACAACTAATGAAAAACTGTTTTTT.

The genes are TRBV7-2 and TRBJ1-5, with D tentatively TRBD1 (6 bases). Germline CDR1 reads SGHTA; CDR2 reads FQGNSA. Trimming took off 5 bases at V and 6 bases at J, with 17 bases between the two ends. This CDR3 region has 15 residues. CDR3 residues: CASSKEGGAGQPQHF. The CDR3 region has the DNA TGTGCCAGCAGCAAGGAGGGGGGGGCAGGTCAGCCCCAGCATTTT.

The J gene is TRBJ2-2, the V gene TRBV29-1; TRBD2 aligns across 11 bases. CDR1 and CDR2 from the germline V gene are SQVTM and ANQGSEA. This CDR3 region has 15 residues. The V segment lost 0 bases and the J segment 4 bases; nucleotides outside the gene matches: 1. The CDR3 sequence: CSVEELAGGTGELFF. The CDR3 region has the DNA TGCAGCGTTGAAGAGCTAGCGGGAGGCACCGGGGAGCTGTTTTTT.

This chain links TRBV6-5 with TRBJ2-5, with 9 bases aligning to TRBD1. V shed 5 bases and J 5 bases; nucleotides not matched to a gene: 9. The germline V gene has CDR1 MNHEY and CDR2 SVGAGI. The CDR3 is made up of 15 amino acids. The CDR3 is CASSKGQGSGETQYF. The CDR3 bases are TGTGCCAGCAGTAAGGGACAGGGCTCGGGGGAGACCCAGTACTTC.

V gene TRBV11-1 combines with J gene TRBJ2-2; 8 positions match TRBD2. The germline gives CDR1 SGHAT, CDR2 FQDESV (reference sequence). After removal of 2 bases from V and 1 base from J, the junction contained 3 bases not matched to a gene. The CDR3 consists of 16 residues. The CDR3 nucleotides are TGTGCCAGCAGCTTAAGGCGGGAGGTGAACACCGGGGAGCTGTTTTTT. Encoded protein: CASSLRREVNTGELFF. Supplemented by reference TRBV11-1 and TRBJ2-2, the full variable domain reads EAEVAQSPRYKITEKSQAVAFWCDPISGHATLYWYRQILGQGPELLVQFQDESVVDDSQLPKDRFSAERLKGVDSTLKIQPAELGDSAMYLCASSLRREVNTGELFFGEGSRLTVL.

V gene TRBV9 combines with J gene TRBJ2-3; 7 bases align to TRBD2. Germline values: CDR1 SGDLS, CDR2 YYNGEE. The trim removed 2 bases at V and 1 base at J, leaving 7 bases unmatched. This CDR3 contains 16 residues. Here the CDR3 reads CASSVLGTSGTDTQYF. The CDR3 DNA is TGTGCCAGCAGCGTGCTGGGTACTAGCGGCACAGATACGCAGTATTTT.

In its sample, this clone was seen once. This rearrangement joins TRBV19 to TRBJ2-1; 7 positions agree with TRBD2. J lost 4 bases, V lost 2 bases, and 5 bases had no gene match. This CDR3 is built from 15 residues. Germline CDR1 is LNHDA and CDR2 is SQIVND (reference sequence). The CDR3 nucleotides read TGTGCCAGTAGTATACGGGCTAGCGGATACAATGAGCAGTTCTTC. It is translated as CASSIRASGYNEQFF.

The genes are TRBV10-3 and TRBJ2-5; D call uncertain. The J call is doubtful: the DNA matches TRBJ2-7 better. Germline-derived CDR1 and CDR2 are ENHRY and SYGVKD. The CDR3 length is 11 residues. CDR3 nucleotides: TGTGCCATCAGTGAGGCCTACGAGCAGTACTTC. Protein sequence: CAISEAYEQYF.

In this sample, this clone turned up a few times. V is TRBV19 and J is TRBJ1-4; perhaps TRBD1 as D (6 bases). The V gene lost 3 bases and the J gene lost 5 bases, with 10 bases spanning the gap. The CDR3 runs to 14 residues. Germline assignment: CDR1 LNHDA and CDR2 SQIVND (reference sequence). The CDR3 loop is CASSIQGMNEKLFF. In nucleotides, the CDR3 is TGTGCCAGTAGTATTCAGGGGATGAATGAAAAACTGTTTTTT.

J is TRBJ2-3 and V is TRBV7-2, with D perhaps TRBD1 (5 bases). Germline CDR1 is SGHTA and CDR2 is FQGNSA. Trimming pared 5 bases from V and 4 bases from J, leaving 19 bases between. This CDR3 contains 16 residues. In DNA, the CDR3 is TGTGCCAGCAGCCCCCAGAGGACAAGGCCCCCAGATACGCAGTATTTT. It codes for CASSPQRTRPPDTQYF.

Regarding this clone: At one end the junction does not follow the germline gene, possibly because of a read error. The rearrangement joins TRBV4-1 to TRBJ2-4; 10 bases agree with TRBD2. The CDR3 has 16 amino acids. Germline V gene lookup returns CDR1 MGHRA and CDR2 YSYEKL. CDR3 sequence: CASSQDLAGEPNSQYF. The CDR3 nucleotides read TGCGCCAGCAGCCAAGATCTAGCGGGAGAACCAAACAGTCAGTACTTC.

The CDR3 reads CASSYGQGARDTEAFF. Here the CDR3 DNA reads TGTGCCAGCAGTTACGGACAGGGGGCGAGGGACACTGAAGCTTTCTTT. The chain has TRBV6-6 and TRBJ1-1, with 11 bases aligning to TRBD1. Germline V CDR1 and CDR2: MNHNY, SVGAGI (reference sequence). The V gene end was trimmed by 2 bases and the J gene end by 3 bases; junction bases not matched to a gene: 5. The CDR3 contains 16 residues.

This clone was seen a single time. The chain carries TRBV7-9 and TRBJ2-7; the D gene is possibly TRBD2 (6 bases). This CDR3 is built from 14 residues. CDR1 is SEHNR and CDR2 is FQNEAQ in the germline V gene (reference sequence). The V end lost 7 bases, the J end lost 1 base, and 14 bases lay between the germline ends. The CDR3 here is CASTSGTRSYEQYF. The CDR3 DNA reads as TGTGCCAGCACCTCCGGGACTCGGTCCTACGAGCAGTACTTC.

This chain connects TRBV5-1 to TRBJ2-2; 7 nucleotides line up with TRBD1. Unmatched junction bases numbered 11, after V lost 4 bases and J lost 5 bases. CDR1 and CDR2 (germline): SGHRS, YFSETQ. The length of the CDR3 is 16 residues. This CDR3 reads CASSLGQAFGTGELFF. The CDR3 nucleotides read TGCGCCAGCAGCCTCGGACAGGCTTTCGGGACCGGGGAGCTGTTTTTT.

The chain couples TRBV7-6 to TRBJ1-2; no firm D call. V lost 2 bases and J lost 7, with 11 bases in between. CDR1 SGHVS and CDR2 FNYEAQ come from the germline V gene. CDR3 length equals 13 residues. The CDR3: CASSLSGSGGYTF. CDR3 coding DNA: TGTGCCAGCAGCTTATCGGGTTCTGGTGGCTACACCTTC. Looking up the rest from reference TRBV7-6 and TRBJ1-2 gives the full variable domain: GAGVSQSPRYKVTKRGQDVALRCDPISGHVSLYWYRQALGQGPEFLTYFNYEAQQDKSGLPNDRFSAERPEGSISTLTIQRTEQRDSAMYRCASSLSGSGGYTFGSGTRLTVV.

The chain uses TRBV28 and TRBJ2-1; the match to TRBD2 covers 7 bases. V was pared by 6 bases and J by 7 bases, with 9 bases of the junction left unmatched. Germline assignment: CDR1 MDHEN and CDR2 SYDVKM. The CDR3 spans 14 residues. For the CDR3, the DNA is TGTGCCAGCAGCAGTTGGGGGGGGAGGAATGAGCAGTTCTTC. Its translation is CASSSWGGRNEQFF.

The J gene is TRBJ1-4, the V gene TRBV6-5; 8 nucleotides agree with TRBD1. This CDR3 has 15 amino acids. Per the germline V gene, CDR1 is MNHEY and CDR2 is SVGAGI. Trimming cost V 0 bases and J 7 bases; bases outside gene matches: 4. This CDR3 is CASSYSTGAGEKLFF. In DNA, the CDR3 is TGTGCCAGCAGTTACTCGACAGGGGCAGGTGAAAAACTGTTTTTT.

This clone came up a few times. The V and J genes are TRBV4-3 and TRBJ1-5; a weak D match, TRBD1 (5 bases). Germline lookup yields CDR1 LGHNA and CDR2 YSLEER. The length of the CDR3 is 15 residues. V lost 4 bases and J lost 7, with 17 bases in between. The CDR3 DNA sequence: TGCGCCAGCAGCCGGGAGGGCAGGGACGGGCAGCCCCAGCATTTT. This encodes CASSREGRDGQPQHF.

The genes are TRBV11-3 and TRBJ2-1; tentatively, D is TRBD2 (5 bases). V was pared by 5 bases and J by 6 bases, with 17 bases between. CDR1 is SGHNT and CDR2 is YENEEA in the germline V gene. This CDR3 contains 15 residues. CDR3: CASSTRRSVGNEQFF. CDR3 nucleotides: TGTGCCAGCAGCACCCGGCGTAGCGTAGGCAATGAGCAGTTCTTC.

V and J are TRBV11-3 and TRBJ1-1, with 8 bases aligning to TRBD1. V was pared by 10 bases and J by 1 base, with 8 bases of the junction left unmatched. This CDR3 comprises 14 residues. Germline CDR1 and CDR2: SGHNT and YENEEA. CDR3 protein: CATQVGQGNTEAFF. The CDR3 bases are TGTGCCACCCAAGTCGGACAGGGGAACACTGAAGCTTTCTTT.

The chain employs TRBV28 and TRBJ2-1, with 7 bases matching TRBD2. CDR1 MDHEN and CDR2 SYDVKM come from the germline V gene. V lost 3 bases and J lost 5; bases outside the gene matches: 4. The CDR3 extends over 14 amino acids. The CDR3, as DNA: TGTGCCAGCAGTTTGGGCGGGACTAACAATGAGCAGTTCTTC. It is translated as CASSLGGTNNEQFF.